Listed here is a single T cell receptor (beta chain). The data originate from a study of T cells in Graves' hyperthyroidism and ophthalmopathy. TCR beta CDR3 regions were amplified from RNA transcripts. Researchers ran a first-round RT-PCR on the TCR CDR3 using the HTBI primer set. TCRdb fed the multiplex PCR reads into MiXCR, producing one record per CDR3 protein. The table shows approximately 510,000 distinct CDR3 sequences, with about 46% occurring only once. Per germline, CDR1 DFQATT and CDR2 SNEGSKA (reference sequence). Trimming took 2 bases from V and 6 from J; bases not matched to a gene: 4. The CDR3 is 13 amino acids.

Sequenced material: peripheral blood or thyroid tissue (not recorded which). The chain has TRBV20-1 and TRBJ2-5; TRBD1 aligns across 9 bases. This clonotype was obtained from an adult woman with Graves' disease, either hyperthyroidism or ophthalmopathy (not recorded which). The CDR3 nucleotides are TGCAGTGCTAGATCCGGGACAGGGAAGACCCAGTACTTC. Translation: CSARSGTGKTQYF.